The TCR beta chain under discussion was sequenced for a study of vaccination and CD4 T cells after COVID-19. Across the whole study: Median time from second vaccine dose to sampling was about 70 days (14 to 241).

Findings and limits, study-wide: Researchers report that a median approximately 85% of reactive clones in convalescent patients surfaced only post-vaccination. In convalescent patients, 304 of 307 vaccine-specific clones were spike mono-reactive.

This CDR3 has 15 amino acids. Trimming took 4 bases from V and 5 from J; bases not matched to a gene: 8. Germline V gene data show CDR1 as MNHEY and CDR2 as SMNVEV (reference sequence). Noted treatment: roughly ten-day PBMC culture with coronavirus spike peptide pools or control peptides (ViraFEST assay). This clonotype was observed a handful of times. No antigen is known for it. Oncomine TCR Beta short-read sequencing was applied to DNA from cultured CD4+ T cells. DNA came from CD4+ T cells after culture. MiXCR was run by TCRdb on the PCR reads, yielding one entry per CDR3 protein. The sample has about 12,000 distinct CDR3 sequences; about 50% are singletons.

This TCR derives from a human donor who had recovered from COVID-19. The V gene is TRBV27, the J gene TRBJ2-7, with 10 bases aligning to TRBD1. Sequenced input: CD4+ T cells from blood, cultured in vitro. The DNA of the CDR3 is TGTGCCAGCAGTTCCTCCGGGACAGGGGTGAACGAGCAGTACTTC. It is translated as CASSSSGTGVNEQYF.